The clone carrying this T cell receptor beta chain was recorded many times. Its target is unknown. This entry is derived from a study of Graves' ophthalmopathy and Graves' hyperthyroidism. Study observations and caveats: In predicting ophthalmopathy progression, the model reached approximately 71% sensitivity and 72.22% specificity.

The germline gives CDR1 SNHLY, CDR2 FYNNEI. This CDR3 has 14 amino acids. V lost 2 bases to trimming and J lost 0 bases, with 7 bases between them. RNA transcripts yielded amplified TCR beta CDR3 regions. First-round RT-PCR relied on HTBI primers, and a second-round multiplex PCR came next. MiXCR, applied by TCRdb to the multiplex PCR reads, yields one record per CDR3 protein. The sample records approximately 1.2 million distinct CDR3 sequences, about two fifths being singletons. Hyperthyroidism cases were recent diagnoses of under 2 months' duration in people aged 18 to 65. This chain connects TRBV2 to TRBJ1-1, with D tentatively TRBD1 (5 bases). The sequencing input was peripheral blood or thyroid tissue (not recorded which). The source of this sequence is an adult man with Graves' hyperthyroidism. The CDR3 spells CASSEQGMNTEAFF. CDR3 bases: TGTGCCAGCAGTGAACAGGGTATGAACACTGAAGCTTTCTTT.